Below, 9 T cell receptor beta chains from the same sample are listed, as sequenced in a study of blood T cells in healthy people across ages. The authors ran a second PCR of about 6 to 12 cycles using a sample-barcoded 5' primer and a J-beta primer mix. In TCRdb, the 5' RACE reads were re-called with MiXCR into one record per CDR3 protein. Among 1.5 million to 2 million distinct CDR3 sequences listed, about 39% were seen once. Input material: blood. These receptors came from a human donor in good health.

This chain connects TRBV20-1 to TRBJ2-1; 10 positions match TRBD2. In germline, CDR1 is DFQATT, CDR2 SNEGSKA (reference sequence). CDR3 size: 16 residues. J was trimmed by 8 bases and V by 7 bases; bases with no gene match: 17. The CDR3 DNA sequence: TGCAGTGGGTCCGGACTAGCGGATGTCCCCCTCGATGAGCAGTTCTTC. Encoded protein: CSGSGLADVPLDEQFF.

J is TRBJ1-2 and V is TRBV18; 8 bases fit TRBD1. Germline CDR1 is KGHSH and CDR2 is LQKENI. Trimming cost V 5 bases and J 6 bases; bases outside gene matches: 5. The CDR3 loop spans 13 amino acids. The CDR3 reads CASSTATGDGYTF. The DNA for the CDR3 is TGTGCCAGCTCAACAGCGACAGGGGATGGCTACACCTTC. Full variable domain (rest looked up from reference TRBV18 and TRBJ1-2): NAGVMQNPRHLVRRRGQEARLRCSPMKGHSHVYWYRQLPEEGLKFMVYLQKENIIDESGMPKERFSAEFPKEGPSILRIQQVVRGDSAAYFCASSTATGDGYTFGSGTRLTVV.

This sequence joins TRBV7-9 and TRBJ2-3, with TRBD2 identical over 10 bases. V shed 3 bases, J shed 7 bases, and the junction held 7 bases outside the gene matches. CDR3 length: 15 residues. Per germline, CDR1 SEHNR and CDR2 FQNEAQ (reference sequence). The CDR3 loop reads CASSLASGGANTQYF. In DNA, the CDR3 is TGTGCCAGCAGCTTGGCTAGCGGGGGAGCAAATACGCAGTATTTT. Variable domain in full (rest from reference TRBV7-9 and TRBJ2-3): DTGVSQNPRHKITKRGQNVTFRCDPISEHNRLYWYRQTLGQGPEFLTYFQNEAQLEKSRLLSDRFSAERPKGSFSTLEIQRTEQGDSAMYLCASSLASGGANTQYFGPGTRLTVL.

This clonotype appeared a single time. The chain joins TRBV12-3 or TRBV12-4 to TRBJ1-4; 7 nucleotides match TRBD1. Unmatched junction bases numbered 7, after V lost 7 bases and J lost 5 bases. The CDR3 has 14 amino acids. CDR3 in amino acids: CASTADRPNEKLFF. CDR3 nucleotides: TGTGCCAGCACCGCGGACAGGCCGAATGAAAAACTGTTTTTT.

The chain is built from TRBV7-8 and TRBJ2-1; TRBD2 matches at 10 bases. CDR1 and CDR2 (germline): SGHVS, FQNEAQ. The junction had 5 bases not matched to a gene; V was cut back by 2 bases and J by 7 bases. The CDR3 length is 15 residues. The CDR3 region has the DNA TGTGCCAGCAGCTTATACATAGCGGGGGGAAATGAGCAGTTCTTC. Translation: CASSLYIAGGNEQFF.

This clonotype was seen a handful of times. The rearrangement links TRBV18 to TRBJ2-7, with 7 bases identical to TRBD1. CDR3 size: 15 residues. With 6 bases clipped from V and 0 bases from J, the junction kept 8 bases outside the gene matches. Germline V gene lookup returns CDR1 KGHSH and CDR2 LQKENI. This chain's CDR3 is CASSAGQDSSYEQYF. Written as DNA, the CDR3 is TGTGCCAGCTCGGCCGGACAGGACAGCTCCTACGAGCAGTACTTC.

CDR3 region: CASSSRQGRGFEAFF. In DNA form, the CDR3 reads TGTGCCAGCAGCTCCAGACAGGGACGGGGATTTGAAGCTTTCTTT. This sequence joins TRBV7-9 and TRBJ1-1; 7 positions match TRBD1. The CDR3 sequence is 15 residues long. Germline CDR1 reads SEHNR; CDR2 reads FQNEAQ (reference sequence). The V and J ends lost 4 bases and 7 bases, in that order; junction bases with no gene match: 12.

This clonotype was detected many times. The chain links TRBV7-2 to TRBJ2-6, with no clear D. This CDR3 has 14 residues. The ends were cut back, 2 bases at V and 3 bases at J, with 5 bases in the middle. Per the germline V gene, CDR1 is SGHTA and CDR2 is FQGNSA. Written as DNA, the CDR3 is TGTGCCAGCAGCTTAACTGGTGGGGCCAACGTCCTGACTTTC. Residues: CASSLTGGANVLTF.

This chain joins TRBV3-1 and TRBJ2-5; 8 bases are shared with TRBD2. The closer fit of TRBJ2-1 to the DNA end suggests the J call may be wrong. The CDR3 loop spans 14 amino acids. CDR1 and CDR2 (germline): LGHDT, YNNKEL (reference sequence). CDR3 in amino acids: CASSQDLTGGVQFF. Written as DNA, the CDR3 is TGTGCCAGCAGCCAAGATCTGACCGGGGGGGTTCAGTTCTTC.